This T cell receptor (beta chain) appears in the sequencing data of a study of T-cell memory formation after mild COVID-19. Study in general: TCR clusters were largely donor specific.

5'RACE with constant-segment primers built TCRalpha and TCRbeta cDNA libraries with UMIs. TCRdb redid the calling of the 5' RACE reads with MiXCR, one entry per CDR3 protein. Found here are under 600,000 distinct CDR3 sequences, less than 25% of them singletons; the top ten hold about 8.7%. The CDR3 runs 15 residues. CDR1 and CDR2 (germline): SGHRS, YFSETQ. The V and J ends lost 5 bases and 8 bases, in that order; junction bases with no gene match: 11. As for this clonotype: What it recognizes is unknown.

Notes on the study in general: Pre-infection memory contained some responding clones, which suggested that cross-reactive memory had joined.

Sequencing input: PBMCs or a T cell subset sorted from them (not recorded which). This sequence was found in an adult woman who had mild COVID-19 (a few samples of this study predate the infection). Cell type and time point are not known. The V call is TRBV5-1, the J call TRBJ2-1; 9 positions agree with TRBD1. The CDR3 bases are TGCGCCAGCAGTTCCCCGGGACAGGGCGGCGATGAGCAGTTCTTC. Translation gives CASSSPGQGGDEQFF.